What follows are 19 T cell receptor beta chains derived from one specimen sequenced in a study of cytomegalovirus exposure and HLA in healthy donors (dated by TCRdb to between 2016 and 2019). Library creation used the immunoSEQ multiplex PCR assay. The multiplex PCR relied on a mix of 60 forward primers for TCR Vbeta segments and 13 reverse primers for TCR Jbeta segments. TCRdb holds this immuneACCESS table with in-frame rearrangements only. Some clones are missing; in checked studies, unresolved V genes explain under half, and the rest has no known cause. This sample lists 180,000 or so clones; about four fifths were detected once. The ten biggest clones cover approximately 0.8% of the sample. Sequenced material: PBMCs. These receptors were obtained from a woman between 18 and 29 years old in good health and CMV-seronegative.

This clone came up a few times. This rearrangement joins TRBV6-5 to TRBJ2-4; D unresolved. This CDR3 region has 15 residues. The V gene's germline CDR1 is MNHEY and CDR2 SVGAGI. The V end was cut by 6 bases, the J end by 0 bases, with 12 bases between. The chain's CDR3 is CASRRSFLAKNIQYF. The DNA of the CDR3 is TGTGCCAGCAGGCGAAGCTTTTTAGCCAAAAACATTCAGTACTTC.

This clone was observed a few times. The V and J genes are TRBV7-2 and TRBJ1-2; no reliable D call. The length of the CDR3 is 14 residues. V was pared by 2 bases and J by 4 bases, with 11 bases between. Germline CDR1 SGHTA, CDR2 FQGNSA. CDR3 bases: TGTGCCAGCAGCTTACAAGCGAGTAGCTATGGCTACACCTTC. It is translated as CASSLQASSYGYTF. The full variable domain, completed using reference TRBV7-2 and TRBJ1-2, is GAGVSQSPSNKVTEKGKDVELRCDPISGHTALYWYRQSLGQGLEFLIYFQGNSAPDKSGLPSDRFSAERTGGSVSTLTIQRTQQEDSAVYLCASSLQASSYGYTFGSGTRLTVV.

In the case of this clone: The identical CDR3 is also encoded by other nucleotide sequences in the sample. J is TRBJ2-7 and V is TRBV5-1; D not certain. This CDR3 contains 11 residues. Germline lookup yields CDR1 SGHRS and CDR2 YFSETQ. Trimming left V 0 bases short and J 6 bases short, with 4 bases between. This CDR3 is CASSLESEQYF. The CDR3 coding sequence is TGCGCCAGCAGCTTGGAGAGCGAGCAGTACTTC.

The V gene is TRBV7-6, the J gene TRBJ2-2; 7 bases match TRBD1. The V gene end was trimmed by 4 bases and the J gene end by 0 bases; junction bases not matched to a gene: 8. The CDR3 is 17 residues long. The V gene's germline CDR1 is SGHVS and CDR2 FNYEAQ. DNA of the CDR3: TGTGCCAGCAGCTACTCGTTAGGGGGCCCGAACACCGGGGAGCTGTTTTTT. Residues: CASSYSLGGPNTGELFF.

The CDR3 sequence is CASSLRGFNYGYTF. Written as DNA, the CDR3 is TGTGCCAGCAGCTTACGGGGGTTCAACTATGGCTACACCTTC. The V and J genes are TRBV11-1 and TRBJ1-2, with D possibly being TRBD1 (5 bases). From germline, CDR1 is SGHAT and CDR2 FQDESV (reference sequence). Trimming left V 2 bases short and J 2 bases short, with 9 bases between. This CDR3 is built from 14 residues.

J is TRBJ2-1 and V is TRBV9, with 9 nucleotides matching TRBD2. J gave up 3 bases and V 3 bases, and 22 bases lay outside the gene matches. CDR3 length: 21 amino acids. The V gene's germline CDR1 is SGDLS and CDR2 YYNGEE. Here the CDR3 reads CASSALGGLAKSAPSYNEQFF. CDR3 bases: TGTGCCAGCAGCGCACTAGGGGGACTAGCAAAATCGGCCCCAAGCTACAATGAGCAGTTCTTC.

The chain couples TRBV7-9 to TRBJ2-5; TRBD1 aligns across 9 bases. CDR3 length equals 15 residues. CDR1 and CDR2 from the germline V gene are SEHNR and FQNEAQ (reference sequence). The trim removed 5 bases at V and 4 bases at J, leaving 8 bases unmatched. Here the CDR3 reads CASSRDRVGAETQYF. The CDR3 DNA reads TGTGCCAGCAGCCGGGACAGGGTCGGGGCAGAGACCCAGTACTTC.

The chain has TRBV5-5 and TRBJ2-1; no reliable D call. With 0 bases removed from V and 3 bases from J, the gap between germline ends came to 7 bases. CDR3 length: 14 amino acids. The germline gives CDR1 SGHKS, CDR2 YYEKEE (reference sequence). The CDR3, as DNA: TGTGCCAGCAGCTTGGCACCGGTCTACAATGAGCAGTTCTTC. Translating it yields CASSLAPVYNEQFF.

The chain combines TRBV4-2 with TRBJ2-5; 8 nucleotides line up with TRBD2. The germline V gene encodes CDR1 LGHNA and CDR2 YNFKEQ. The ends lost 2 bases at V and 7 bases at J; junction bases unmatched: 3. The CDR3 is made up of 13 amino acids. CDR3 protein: CASSQNREGTQYF. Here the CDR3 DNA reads TGTGCCAGCAGCCAAAACCGGGAGGGGACCCAGTACTTC.

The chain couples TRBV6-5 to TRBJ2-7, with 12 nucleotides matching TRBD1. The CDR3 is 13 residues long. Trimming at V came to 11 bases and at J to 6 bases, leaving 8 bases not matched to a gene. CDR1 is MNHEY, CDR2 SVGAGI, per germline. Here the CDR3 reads CAFSGTGGFEQYF. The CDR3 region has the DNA TGTGCCTTCTCCGGGACAGGGGGCTTCGAGCAGTACTTC.

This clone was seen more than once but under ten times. CDR3 protein: CASSRGTSGTDTQYF. The DNA for the CDR3 is TGTGCCAGCAGCAGGGGGACTAGCGGGACAGATACGCAGTATTTT. This chain joins TRBV5-6 and TRBJ2-3; the match to TRBD2 covers 12 bases. Per the germline V gene, CDR1 is SGHDT and CDR2 is YYEEEE. CDR3 size: 15 residues. J lost 3 bases, V lost 4 bases, and 3 bases had no gene match. Using reference TRBV5-6 and TRBJ2-3 for the parts outside the CDR3, the full variable domain is DAGVTQSPTHLIKTRGQQVTLRCSPKSGHDTVSWYQQALGQGPQFIFQYYEEEERQRGNFPDRFSGHQFPNYSSELNVNALLLGDSALYLCASSRGTSGTDTQYFGPGTRLTVL.

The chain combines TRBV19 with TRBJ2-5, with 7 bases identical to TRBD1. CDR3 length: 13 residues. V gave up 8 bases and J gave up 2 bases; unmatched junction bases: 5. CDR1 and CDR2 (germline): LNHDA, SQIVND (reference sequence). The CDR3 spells CASSWDRQETQYF. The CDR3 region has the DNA TGTGCCAGTTCGTGGGACAGACAAGAGACCCAGTACTTC.

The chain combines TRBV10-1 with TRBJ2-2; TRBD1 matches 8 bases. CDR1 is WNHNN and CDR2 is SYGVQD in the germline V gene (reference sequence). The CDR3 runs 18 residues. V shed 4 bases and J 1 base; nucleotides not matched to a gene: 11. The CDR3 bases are TGCGCCAGCAGTGGGGATCACCCGGGACAGGTGAACACCGGGGAGCTGTTTTTT. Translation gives CASSGDHPGQVNTGELFF.

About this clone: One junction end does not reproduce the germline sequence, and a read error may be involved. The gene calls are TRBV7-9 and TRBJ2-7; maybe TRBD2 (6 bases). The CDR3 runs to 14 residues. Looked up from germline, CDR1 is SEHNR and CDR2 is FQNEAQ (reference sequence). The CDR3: CAGSSGGLPSEQYF. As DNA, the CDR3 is TGTGCCGGCAGCTCCGGGGGACTCCCCTCCGAGCAGTACTTC.

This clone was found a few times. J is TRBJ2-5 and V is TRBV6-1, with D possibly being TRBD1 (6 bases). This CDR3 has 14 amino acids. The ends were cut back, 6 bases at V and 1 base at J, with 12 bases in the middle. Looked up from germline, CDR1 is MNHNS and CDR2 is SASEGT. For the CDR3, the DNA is TGTGCCAGCAGAAGGGACACCTTCCAAGAGACCCAGTACTTC. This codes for CASRRDTFQETQYF.

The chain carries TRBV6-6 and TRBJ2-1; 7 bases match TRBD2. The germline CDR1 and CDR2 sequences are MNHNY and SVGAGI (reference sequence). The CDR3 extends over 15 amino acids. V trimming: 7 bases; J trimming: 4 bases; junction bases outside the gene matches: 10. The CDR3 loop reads CASTDSGGRYNEQFF. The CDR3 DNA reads TGTGCCAGCACTGACTCGGGAGGCAGATACAATGAGCAGTTCTTC.

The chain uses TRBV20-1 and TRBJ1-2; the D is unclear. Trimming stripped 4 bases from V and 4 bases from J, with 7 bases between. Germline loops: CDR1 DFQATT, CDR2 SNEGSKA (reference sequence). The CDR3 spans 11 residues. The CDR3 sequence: CSATLLYGYTF. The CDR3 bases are TGCAGTGCTACCCTCCTCTATGGCTACACCTTC.

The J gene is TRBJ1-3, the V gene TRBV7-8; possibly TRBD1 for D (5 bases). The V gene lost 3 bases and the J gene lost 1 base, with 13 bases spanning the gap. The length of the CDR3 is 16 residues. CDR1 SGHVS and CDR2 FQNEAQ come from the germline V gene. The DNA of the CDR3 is TGTGCCAGCAGCTTTGAAGGACATCGATCTGGAAACACCATATATTTT. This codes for CASSFEGHRSGNTIYF.

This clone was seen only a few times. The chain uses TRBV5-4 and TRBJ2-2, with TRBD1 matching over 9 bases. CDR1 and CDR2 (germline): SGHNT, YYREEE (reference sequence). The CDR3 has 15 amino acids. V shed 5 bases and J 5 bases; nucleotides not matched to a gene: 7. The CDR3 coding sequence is TGTGCCAGCAGTACAGGGGGCGCTGAAACCGGGGAGCTGTTTTTT. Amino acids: CASSTGGAETGELFF.